The rows below give T cell receptor beta chains drawn from one sample of a study of early T cells in non-severe SARS-CoV-2 infection. MiXCR, applied by TCRdb to the 5' RACE reads, yields one record per CDR3 protein. The sample lists under 45,000 distinct CDR3 sequences, 5% to 6% occurring once. The specimen comprised whole blood, sampled at baseline. The receptors originated from an adult who was a healthcare worker with PCR-confirmed SARS-CoV-2 infection or an uninfected control (not recorded which). The CDR3 runs from the conserved cysteine through the conserved F or W. A D gene is named only where the DNA matches it firmly. Only part of the rows carry a size: once, few, many, or a class if the clone is expanded.

TRBV11-2,many,TRBD1,TRBJ2-2,CASSRDSYTGELFF,TGTGCCAGCAGCAGGGACAGCTACACCGGGGAGCTGTTTTTT
TRBV6-1,many,.,TRBJ2-1,CASNDREASDEQFF,TGTGCCAGTAATGACAGGGAGGCGTCGGATGAGCAGTTCTTC
TRBV19,many,TRBD1,TRBJ2-3,CASSPRTGGSSDTQYF,TGTGCCAGTAGTCCCCGGACAGGGGGCTCGTCAGATACGCAGTATTTT
TRBV20-1,many,.,TRBJ2-3,CSARRDFSTDTQYF,TGCAGTGCTAGACGGGACTTTAGCACAGATACGCAGTATTTT
TRBV15,.,.,TRBJ2-5,CATSRSQAQETQYF,TGTGCCACCAGCAGGTCACAGGCACAAGAGACCCAGTACTTC
TRBV7-2,many,.,TRBJ2-1,CASSLGHLAGREQFF,TGTGCCAGCAGCTTAGGACACCTAGCTGGGAGAGAGCAGTTCTTC
TRBV6-6,.,.,TRBJ1-1,CASCYNDGAFF,TGTGCCAGCTGTTATAATGATGGTGCTTTCTTT
TRBV2,many,TRBD2,TRBJ2-3,CASSDFSRGGITDTQYF,TGTGCCAGCAGTGATTTTTCGCGGGGGGGGATCACAGATACGCAGTATTTT
TRBV4-2,few,.,TRBJ2-7,CASSQDQEGYEQYF,TGTGCCAGCAGCCAAGATCAAGAAGGCTACGAGCAGTACTTC
TRBV20-1,.,.,TRBJ2-3,CSARDDRSATDTQYF,TGCAGTGCTAGAGATGACAGGTCGGCCACAGATACGCAGTATTTT
TRBV30,many,TRBD1,TRBJ1-4,CAWSSRGQTNEKLFF,TGTGCCTGGAGTTCACGGGGACAGACGAATGAAAAACTGTTTTTT
TRBV11-2,many,TRBD2,TRBJ2-1,CASSLDRTSGNNEQFF,TGTGCCAGCAGCTTAGATCGGACTAGCGGAAACAATGAGCAGTTCTTC
TRBV7-2,many,.,TRBJ2-2,CASSLVFGGPGELFF,TGTGCCAGCAGCTTAGTTTTCGGGGGCCCCGGGGAGCTGTTTTTT
TRBV28,many,.,TRBJ2-1,CASSSGAVGQFF,TGTGCCAGCAGTTCGGGGGCCGTCGGGCAGTTCTTC
TRBV28,many,TRBD2,TRBJ2-1,CASSPPGLAGVNEQFF,TGTGCCAGCAGTCCCCCGGGACTAGCGGGAGTGAATGAGCAGTTCTTC
TRBV29-1,many,.,TRBJ1-3,CSVGLWDTIYF,TGCAGCGTTGGACTGTGGGACACCATATATTTT
TRBV6-5,few,TRBD1,TRBJ1-2,CASSYSSGTGLNDYTF,TGTGCCAGCAGTTACAGTTCGGGGACAGGTCTGAACGACTACACCTTC
TRBV5-6,many,.,TRBJ1-1,CASSWKGQYNTEAFF,TGTGCCAGCAGCTGGAAAGGACAGTACAACACTGAAGCTTTCTTT
TRBV10-3,many,.,TRBJ2-5,CAISGHRTIQETQYF,TGTGCCATCAGCGGGCATCGGACGATTCAAGAGACCCAGTACTTC
TRBV18,many,.,TRBJ2-5,CASSPLEAETQYF,TGTGCCAGCTCACCACTGGAGGCAGAGACCCAGTACTTC
TRBV4-1,many,TRBD2,TRBJ2-1,CASSHTGTSDYNEQFF,TGCGCCAGCAGTCACACCGGGACTAGCGACTACAATGAGCAGTTCTTC
TRBV11-2,many,.,TRBJ2-1,CASSLGGTEGDNEQFF,TGTGCCAGCAGCTTAGGCGGGACTGAGGGCGACAATGAGCAGTTCTTC
TRBV7-9,many,.,TRBJ2-3,CASSLAPAADTQYF,TGTGCCAGCAGCTTAGCTCCAGCGGCAGATACGCAGTATTTT
TRBV15,.,.,TRBJ1-2,CATSRGQFYGYTF,TGTGCCACCAGCAGAGGACAGTTTTATGGCTACACCTTC
TRBV4-3,many,.,TRBJ1-2,CASSPDLNRVYGYTF,TGCGCCAGCAGCCCAGACCTGAACAGGGTCTATGGCTACACCTTC
TRBV21-1,.,.,TRBJ2-5,CASSPRGAGAKETQYF,TGTGCCAGCAGCCCGCGGGGAGCGGGAGCCAAAGAGACCCAGTACTTC
TRBV6-5,many,TRBD1,TRBJ2-5,CASSSDRRIQETQYF,TGTGCCAGCAGTTCGGACAGGAGAATACAAGAGACCCAGTACTTC
TRBV6-2/TRBV6-3,many,TRBD1,TRBJ2-1,CASSRDRDNEQFF,TGTGCCAGCAGTAGGGACAGGGACAATGAGCAGTTCTTC
TRBV5-1,many,.,TRBJ2-7,CASSPDYYEQYF,TGCGCCAGCAGCCCGGACTACTACGAGCAGTACTTC
TRBV11-2,many,.,TRBJ2-1,CASSSLAAPYNEQFF,TGTGCCAGCAGCTCCTTAGCGGCGCCCTACAATGAGCAGTTCTTC
TRBV2,few,TRBD1,TRBJ1-6,CASSGQGGNSPLHF,TGTGCCAGCAGTGGACAGGGAGGGAATTCACCCCTCCACTTT
TRBV30,many,.,TRBJ1-1,CAWGLGVPGDTEAFF,TGTGCCTGGGGTCTTGGGGTTCCTGGGGACACTGAAGCTTTCTTT
TRBV20-1,many,TRBD1,TRBJ2-7,CSAVGQGSYEQYF,TGCAGTGCTGTAGGACAGGGGAGCTACGAGCAGTACTTC
TRBV6-2/TRBV6-3,few,TRBD2,TRBJ2-1,CASSLSGDYNEQFF,TGTGCCAGCAGCCTTAGCGGGGACTACAATGAGCAGTTCTTC
TRBV3-1,many,.,TRBJ2-7,CASSQDAVAYEQYF,TGTGCCAGCAGCCAAGATGCGGTTGCCTACGAGCAGTACTTC
TRBV6-6,few,.,TRBJ1-5,CASSYSDNQPQHF,TGTGCCAGCAGTTACTCGGACAATCAGCCCCAGCATTTT
TRBV11-2,many,.,TRBJ2-5,CASSLDSETQYF,TGTGCCAGCAGCTTAGATAGTGAGACCCAGTACTTC
TRBV10-2,.,TRBD1,TRBJ2-2,CASRPGQRNTGELFF,TGCGCCAGCCGACCGGGACAGCGGAACACCGGGGAGCTGTTTTTT
TRBV19,many,.,TRBJ1-2,CASLALGRGYTF,TGTGCCAGTTTGGCTTTGGGTCGTGGCTACACCTTC
TRBV27,few,TRBD2,TRBJ2-2,CASSTTSGMAGELFF,TGTGCCAGCAGCACGACTAGCGGGATGGCTGGGGAGCTGTTTTTT
TRBV11-2,.,.,TRBJ2-1,CTSSFGSGRHNEQFF,.
TRBV19,many,.,TRBJ1-5,CASSGANSNQPQHF,TGTGCCAGTAGCGGGGCTAATAGCAATCAGCCCCAGCATTTT
TRBV7-6,many,.,TRBJ2-3,CASSLGGLERADTQYF,TGTGCCAGCAGCTTAGGGGGACTCGAGCGGGCAGATACGCAGTATTTT
TRBV4-1,many,.,TRBJ1-2,CASSRTGIYGYTF,TGCGCCAGCAGCCGCACCGGGATCTATGGCTACACCTTC
TRBV20-1,many,.,TRBJ1-6,CSAGTHSRSSYNSPLHF,TGCAGTGCAGGGACGCATTCAAGGAGCTCCTATAATTCACCCCTCCACTTT
TRBV11-3,many,TRBD2,TRBJ2-1,CASSPGLAGGWSYNEQFF,TGTGCCAGCAGTCCGGGACTAGCGGGAGGCTGGTCCTACAATGAGCAGTTCTTC
TRBV20-1,many,TRBD1,TRBJ1-5,CSASGQVLPYNQPQHF,TGCAGTGCTAGTGGACAGGTCCTACCATACAATCAGCCCCAGCATTTT
TRBV4-1,many,TRBD1,TRBJ2-1,CASSQAQHRGHEQFF,TGCGCCAGCAGCCAAGCACAGCACAGGGGCCATGAGCAGTTCTTC
TRBV9,many,.,TRBJ1-1,CASSVASGKGEAFF,TGTGCCAGCAGCGTAGCTAGCGGGAAGGGTGAAGCTTTCTTT
TRBV19,many,TRBD1,TRBJ2-5,CASSAVQGETQYF,TGTGCCAGTAGTGCCGTACAGGGGGAGACCCAGTACTTC